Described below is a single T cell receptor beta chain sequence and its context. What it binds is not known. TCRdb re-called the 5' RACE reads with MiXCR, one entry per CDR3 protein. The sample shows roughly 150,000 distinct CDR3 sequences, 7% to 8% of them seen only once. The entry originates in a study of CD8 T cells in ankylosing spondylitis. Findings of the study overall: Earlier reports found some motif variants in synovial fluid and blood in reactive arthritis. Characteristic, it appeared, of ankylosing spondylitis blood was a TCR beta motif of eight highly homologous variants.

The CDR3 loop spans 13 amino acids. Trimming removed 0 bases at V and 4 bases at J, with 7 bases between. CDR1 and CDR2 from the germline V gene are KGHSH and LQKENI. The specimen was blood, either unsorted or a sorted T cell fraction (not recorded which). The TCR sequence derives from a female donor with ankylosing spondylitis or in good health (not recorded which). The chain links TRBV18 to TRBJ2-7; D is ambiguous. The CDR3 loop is CASSPPAGYEQYF. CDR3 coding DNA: TGTGCCAGCTCACCACCCGCTGGGTACGAGCAGTACTTC.